This paragraph covers one T cell receptor (beta chain) sequence. Authors' analysis steps: Amplified reference gene primers provided the basis for estimating nucleated cell counts. Sequencing was performed with immunoSEQ multiplex PCR; in TCRdb, only in-frame clones are kept and a portion is missing. V, J and clone size derive from that table, while D and trimming were established from the DNA sequence. Of about 100,000 clones in the sample, 88% were seen once. This entry comes from a study of blood T cell repertoires in COVID-19. On the study more broadly: Specimens from acute and convalescent COVID-19 originated in the United States, Italy and Spain. T cells, B-cell-depleted T cells, or PBMCs provided the cDNA or gDNA that served as material.

Germline loops: CDR1 MNHEY, CDR2 SVGEGT. The CDR3 extends over 17 amino acids. The ends lost 2 bases at V and 5 bases at J; junction bases unmatched: 14. The chain couples TRBV6-2 or TRBV6-3 to TRBJ1-1; 7 bases align to TRBD1. Input material: peripheral blood. This sequence was found in an elderly man with acute or convalescent COVID-19. The CDR3 DNA reads as TGTGCCAGCAGTTACCCGCAAACACTTACAGGGGAGACTGAAGCTTTCTTT. This gives the protein CASSYPQTLTGETEAFF.